Below, 32 T cell receptor beta chains from the same sample are listed, as sequenced in a study of blood T cell repertoires in COVID-19. Sequenced by immunoSEQ multiplex PCR; TCRdb stores in-frame clones only, minus some. The table has about 170,000 clones, roughly 86% seen once. Sequencing was carried out using peripheral blood. The receptors shown here come from a man aged 50 to 60 with active or convalescent COVID-19.

This clone was counted a few times. The rearrangement links TRBV9 to TRBJ2-1, with 10 bases lining up with TRBD2. The J segment lost 8 bases and the V segment lost 3 bases, leaving 14 bases of the junction unmatched. Germline CDR1 and CDR2: SGDLS and YYNGEE. This CDR3 is built from 17 residues. The CDR3 spells CASSDPPWASGSHEQFF. Here the CDR3 DNA reads TGTGCCAGCAGCGACCCCCCCTGGGCTAGCGGGAGCCATGAGCAGTTCTTC.

The chain joins TRBV28 to TRBJ1-2; TRBD1 agrees at 10 bases. There are 16 residues in the CDR3. Per the germline V gene, CDR1 is MDHEN and CDR2 is SYDVKM. Germline trimming cut 6 bases from V and 5 bases from J; bases unmatched to any gene: 12. Written as DNA, the CDR3 is TGTGCCAGCAGCCCGCCCCCGGGACAGGGGAAGTATGGCTACACCTTC. This translates into CASSPPPGQGKYGYTF.

This chain joins TRBV11-3 and TRBJ2-1, with 12 bases identical to TRBD2. J was trimmed by 9 bases and V by 1 base; bases with no gene match: 19. Germline V lookup: CDR1 SGHNT, CDR2 YENEEA. The CDR3 spans 20 residues. DNA for the CDR3: TGTGCCAGCAGCTTAGGACTTTTCCCGGGACTAGCGGGTCCTTGGGGTGAGCAGTTCTTC. Its protein is CASSLGLFPGLAGPWGEQFF.

The rearrangement links TRBV6-2 or TRBV6-3 to TRBJ1-5, with D possibly matching TRBD1 (6 bases). CDR3 length: 16 amino acids. Trimming removed 2 bases at V and 2 bases at J, with 13 bases between. Germline V lookup: CDR1 MNHEY, CDR2 SVGEGT. The CDR3 DNA sequence: TGTGCCAGCAGTTACGTTGGGGGCATTGGCAATCAGCCCCAGCATTTT. This sequence encodes CASSYVGGIGNQPQHF.

The chain joins TRBV9 to TRBJ2-1; 14 bases are a match to TRBD2. Germline V lookup: CDR1 SGDLS, CDR2 YYNGEE. The CDR3 length is 15 residues. Unmatched junction bases numbered 4, after V lost 6 bases and J lost 5 bases. The chain's CDR3 is CASKPGLAGDNEQFF. In DNA, the CDR3 is TGTGCCAGCAAACCGGGACTAGCGGGAGACAATGAGCAGTTCTTC.

This chain connects TRBV30 to TRBJ1-6; maybe TRBD1 (5 bases). Trimming removed 0 bases at V and 7 bases at J, with 13 bases between. The germline CDR1 and CDR2 sequences are GTSNPN and SVGIG (reference sequence). The CDR3 extends over 15 amino acids. CDR3 residues: CAWSVGGGRNSPLHF. The CDR3 DNA is TGTGCCTGGAGTGTCGGGGGGGGACGAAATTCACCCCTCCACTTT.

The chain links TRBV7-3 to TRBJ2-2, with D tentatively TRBD1 (5 bases). The V and J ends lost 2 bases and 1 base respectively, with 5 bases between them. The CDR3 sequence is 14 residues long. Germline CDR1 reads SGHTA; CDR2 reads FQGTGA. Here the CDR3 reads CASSLGQNTGELFF. DNA of the CDR3: TGTGCCAGCAGCTTAGGACAGAACACCGGGGAGCTGTTTTTT. Full variable domain (rest looked up from reference TRBV7-3 and TRBJ2-2): GAGVSQTPSNKVTEKGKYVELRCDPISGHTALYWYRQSLGQGPEFLIYFQGTGAADDSGLPNDRFFAVRPEGSVSTLKIQRTERGDSAVYLCASSLGQNTGELFFGEGSRLTVL.

This rearrangement joins TRBV7-2 to TRBJ2-1; TRBD2 matches at 10 bases. CDR3 size: 15 residues. Germline V CDR1 and CDR2: SGHTA, FQGNSA. V lost 3 bases, J lost 7 bases, and 6 bases stayed unmatched. CDR3 sequence reads: CASSFRAGGENEQFF. The CDR3 DNA reads TGTGCCAGCAGCTTCCGAGCGGGAGGGGAGAATGAGCAGTTCTTC.

V usage is TRBV19 and J usage is TRBJ1-2; D call uncertain. This CDR3 spans 11 amino acids. The V gene's germline CDR1 is LNHDA and CDR2 SQIVND (reference sequence). Between the trimmed V and J ends, which lost 5 bases and 4 bases, there was a span of 5 bases. In DNA, the CDR3 is TGTGCCAGTAGTTTCGGCTATGGCTACACCTTC. Translating it yields CASSFGYGYTF.

The table lists this clone with a count of one. The chain links TRBV29-1 to TRBJ2-2; 8 bases map to TRBD2. Germline V lookup: CDR1 SQVTM, CDR2 ANQGSEA. The CDR3 contains 17 residues. Unmatched junction bases numbered 15, after V lost 4 bases and J lost 5 bases. The CDR3 is CSVGGQATSGSTGELFF. The CDR3 region has the DNA TGCAGCGTTGGCGGGCAGGCCACGAGCGGGAGTACCGGGGAGCTGTTTTTT.

The rearrangement links TRBV7-8 to TRBJ2-7; 10 bases agree with TRBD2. Germline values: CDR1 SGHVS, CDR2 FQNEAQ. The CDR3 runs 16 residues. V dropped 7 bases and J dropped 2; count of bases not matched to a gene: 11. CDR3 protein: CASNRAGGPDAYEQYF. The CDR3 DNA sequence: TGTGCCAGCAATCGAGCGGGAGGGCCAGATGCCTACGAGCAGTACTTC.

In DNA, the CDR3 is TGTGCCAGCAGTTACGGGGGGGACATTTATGGCTACACCTTC. Protein: CASSYGGDIYGYTF. The chain has TRBV6-5 and TRBJ1-2; the D gene is possibly TRBD1 (6 bases). The CDR3 covers 14 residues. V lost 2 bases to trimming and J lost 5 bases, with 12 bases between them. The V gene's germline CDR1 is MNHEY and CDR2 SVGAGI.

The gene calls are TRBV5-4 and TRBJ2-7, with TRBD1 identical over 7 bases. CDR1 and CDR2 from the germline V gene are SGHNT and YYREEE (reference sequence). With 4 bases clipped from V and 5 bases from J, the junction kept 12 bases outside the gene matches. This CDR3 has 15 residues. CDR3 in amino acids: CASSPGTANVHEQYF. CDR3 sequence (DNA): TGTGCCAGCAGCCCCGGGACAGCCAACGTCCACGAGCAGTACTTC.

The chain uses TRBV3-1 (or the pseudogene TRBV3-2) and TRBJ2-7; D perhaps matches TRBD2 (5 bases). CDR1 is LGHDT and CDR2 is YNNKEL in the germline V gene (reference sequence). The V end was cut by 2 bases, the J end by 6 bases, with 20 bases between. This CDR3 has 16 residues. DNA of the CDR3: TGTGCCAGCAGCCAACTACCCCCAGGAGGCCCTAGCGAGCAGTACTTC. Residues: CASSQLPPGGPSEQYF.

V gene TRBV9 combines with J gene TRBJ1-6; D is unresolved. The CDR3 has 18 amino acids. Germline loops: CDR1 SGDLS, CDR2 YYNGEE. Trimming cost V 0 bases and J 0 bases, with 13 bases left between them. DNA of the CDR3: TGTGCCAGCAGCGTAGGGGAGGGTTCGAGCTCCTATAATTCACCCCTCCACTTT. Protein: CASSVGEGSSSYNSPLHF.

This rearrangement joins TRBV4-3 to TRBJ2-5; the match to TRBD2 covers 12 bases. The CDR3 has 17 residues. V lost 4 bases to trimming and J lost 5 bases; unmatched junction nucleotides: 11. Germline-derived CDR1 and CDR2 are LGHNA and YSLEER. The CDR3 DNA reads as TGCGCCAGCAGCCCGGGACTAGCGGGCCATATTTGGGAGACCCAGTACTTC. This sequence encodes CASSPGLAGHIWETQYF.

The V and J genes are TRBV18 and TRBJ2-1, with TRBD2 matching over 10 bases. The CDR3 consists of 15 residues. The germline V gene encodes CDR1 KGHSH and CDR2 LQKENI. Trimming took 3 bases from V and 6 from J; bases not matched to a gene: 5. The CDR3 is CASSPASGSLNEQFF. In DNA, the CDR3 is TGTGCCAGCTCACCCGCTAGCGGGAGCCTCAATGAGCAGTTCTTC.

This clone was observed a few times. This rearrangement joins TRBV5-1 to TRBJ1-6; TRBD1 matches 8 bases. CDR3 length: 14 amino acids. The trim removed 2 bases at V and 11 bases at J, leaving 6 bases unmatched. CDR1 and CDR2 (germline): SGHRS, YFSETQ. The CDR3 DNA reads as TGCGCCAGCAGCTTCTGGGACAGGTCTACACCCCTCCACTTT. It yields the protein CASSFWDRSTPLHF.

The V and J genes are TRBV6-5 and TRBJ2-2; no clear D. Per germline, CDR1 MNHEY and CDR2 SVGAGI. Between the trimmed V and J ends, which lost 2 bases and 3 bases, there was a span of 13 bases. The CDR3 sequence is 16 residues long. The CDR3 region is CASSYRRFEHTGELFF. The CDR3 nucleotides are TGTGCCAGCAGTTACCGCAGGTTTGAACACACCGGGGAGCTGTTTTTT.

The chain joins TRBV4-1 to TRBJ1-2, with a weak D call TRBD1 (6 bases). Trimming pared 5 bases from V and 3 bases from J, leaving 10 bases between. The germline V gene encodes CDR1 MGHRA and CDR2 YSYEKL. The CDR3 length is 13 residues. The CDR3 bases are TGCGCCAGCAGCACACGGACAGACTATGGCTACACCTTC. Its translation is CASSTRTDYGYTF.

The chain couples TRBV7-2 to TRBJ2-1; 7 bases fit TRBD2. This CDR3 contains 15 residues. Per germline, CDR1 SGHTA and CDR2 FQGNSA. V lost 1 base and J lost 4; bases outside the gene matches: 4. The CDR3 is CASSLDSGGYNEQFF. CDR3 in DNA: TGTGCCAGCAGCTTAGATTCGGGAGGATACAATGAGCAGTTCTTC.

V and J are TRBV18 and TRBJ2-1, with 11 bases fitting TRBD1. CDR1 is KGHSH and CDR2 is LQKENI in the germline V gene. V lost 2 bases to trimming and J lost 7 bases; unmatched junction nucleotides: 4. This CDR3 is built from 15 residues. The CDR3 bases are TGTGCCAGCTCACCAGGGACAGGGGGTTGGAATGAGCAGTTCTTC. Translated: CASSPGTGGWNEQFF.

The chain uses TRBV5-5 and TRBJ1-1; D call uncertain. The CDR3 runs to 13 residues. V lost 2 bases to trimming and J lost 0 bases, with 5 bases between them. The germline V gene encodes CDR1 SGHKS and CDR2 YYEKEE (reference sequence). CDR3 DNA: TGTGCCAGCAGCTTTGCAGTGAACACTGAAGCTTTCTTT. Translating it yields CASSFAVNTEAFF.

The genes are TRBV6-6 and TRBJ2-7; 7 nucleotides align to TRBD1. Per germline, CDR1 MNHNY and CDR2 SVGAGI (reference sequence). CDR3 length: 14 residues. V gave up 2 bases and J gave up 6 bases; unmatched junction bases: 7. CDR3 amino acids: CASSYQTGTAEQYF. The CDR3 DNA reads as TGTGCCAGCAGTTACCAGACAGGGACGGCCGAGCAGTACTTC.

The gene calls are TRBV4-2 and TRBJ2-5; 12 nucleotides agree with TRBD2. Germline V gives CDR1 LGHNA, CDR2 YNFKEQ. V shed 0 bases and J 5 bases; nucleotides not matched to a gene: 7. The CDR3 has 17 residues. The CDR3 sequence: CASSQERTSGMGETQYF. The CDR3 bases are TGTGCCAGCAGCCAAGAAAGGACTAGCGGGATGGGGGAGACCCAGTACTTC.

This clone was observed a single time. The CDR3 here is CASSLQGVKNIQYF. The CDR3 DNA reads as TGTGCCAGCAGCCTACAGGGGGTCAAAAACATTCAGTACTTC. V usage is TRBV7-2 and J usage is TRBJ2-4; TRBD1 aligns across 8 bases. Germline CDR1 is SGHTA and CDR2 is FQGNSA. The CDR3 is 14 amino acids. V lost 5 bases to trimming and J lost 3 bases; unmatched junction nucleotides: 3.

The V gene is TRBV4-3, the J gene TRBJ1-2, with 8 bases lining up with TRBD1. Trimming took 0 bases from V and 4 from J; bases not matched to a gene: 4. Per germline, CDR1 LGHNA and CDR2 YSLEER. The CDR3 covers 15 residues. CDR3 sequence: CASSQDRGRFYGYTF. The CDR3 nucleotides read TGCGCCAGCAGCCAAGACAGGGGGCGCTTCTATGGCTACACCTTC.

In regard to this clone: The germline gene is not matched at one end of the junction; a read error may be the cause. This chain connects TRBV3-1 (or the pseudogene TRBV3-2) to TRBJ2-6; D perhaps matches TRBD2 (6 bases). The length of the CDR3 is 13 residues. Germline V CDR1 and CDR2: LGHDT, YNNKEL (reference sequence). The CDR3 loop reads CAGGVSGANVLTF. The CDR3, as DNA: TGCGCTGGCGGGGTCTCTGGGGCCAACGTCCTGACTTTC.

This clone was counted only a few times. The chain recombines TRBV7-2 with TRBJ2-5, with D unresolved. Between the trimmed V and J ends, which lost 0 bases and 5 bases, there was a span of 4 bases. CDR1 and CDR2 (germline): SGHTA, FQGNSA. CDR3 length: 12 amino acids. CDR3 residues: CASSLARETQYF. The CDR3 DNA reads TGTGCCAGCAGCTTAGCGCGGGAGACCCAGTACTTC.

The gene calls are TRBV5-4 and TRBJ1-4; D gene uncertain. CDR1 SGHNT and CDR2 YYREEE come from the germline V gene (reference sequence). There are 15 residues in the CDR3. V was pared by 3 bases and J by 5 bases, with 14 bases between. CDR3: CASSSRQSRNEKLFF. The CDR3 bases are TGTGCCAGCAGCTCGAGACAATCCCGCAATGAAAAACTGTTTTTT.

The chain links TRBV10-3 to TRBJ1-3; D uncertain. Trimming shortened V by 3 bases and J by 3 bases, and 12 bases separated the two germline ends. Germline V CDR1 and CDR2: ENHRY, SYGVKD. This CDR3 is 15 amino acids long. The CDR3 protein is CAISEVSGLGNTIYF. CDR3 in DNA: TGTGCCATCAGTGAAGTGTCGGGTCTTGGAAACACCATATATTTT.

V usage is TRBV10-3 and J usage is TRBJ1-6; possible D gene TRBD1, 6 bases. Trimming shortened V by 8 bases and J by 10 bases, and 21 bases separated the two germline ends. This CDR3 has 15 amino acids. The germline V gene encodes CDR1 ENHRY and CDR2 SYGVKD. CDR3: CAISRGDNFGSPLHF. The DNA of the CDR3 is TGTGCCATCTCCCGTGGGGACAACTTTGGATCACCCCTCCACTTT.